This T cell receptor beta chain was captured by sequencing in a study of T cells in Graves' hyperthyroidism and ophthalmopathy. Overall study results and limits: The majority of expanded thyroid clonotypes above 0.001 also appeared in blood.

RNA transcripts provided the source from which TCR beta CDR3 regions were amplified. First-round RT-PCR targeting the TCR CDR3 was performed with the HTBI primer set. A single record per CDR3 protein comes from TCRdb applying MiXCR to the multiplex PCR reads. The top ten hold approximately 49% of the sample, which has approximately 330,000 distinct CDR3 sequences, around a sixth seen once. This clonotype was seen many times. The antigen is not known. The CDR3 loop spans 14 amino acids. Germline lookup yields CDR1 KGHSH and CDR2 LQKENI. V was shortened by 2 bases and J by 1 base, with 8 bases between the two germline ends.

This TCR was recovered from a woman between 50 and 59 years old with Graves' hyperthyroidism. The sequenced material came from blood. V and J are TRBV18 and TRBJ2-5, with D perhaps assigned TRBD1 or TRBD2 (5 bases each). For the CDR3, the DNA is TGTGCCAGCTCACCAGGGGGATTCCAAGAGACCCAGTACTTC. Protein sequence: CASSPGGFQETQYF. Full variable domain (missing parts from reference TRBV18 and TRBJ2-5): NAGVMQNPRHLVRRRGQEARLRCSPMKGHSHVYWYRQLPEEGLKFMVYLQKENIIDESGMPKERFSAEFPKEGPSILRIQQVVRGDSAAYFCASSPGGFQETQYFGPGTRLLVL.